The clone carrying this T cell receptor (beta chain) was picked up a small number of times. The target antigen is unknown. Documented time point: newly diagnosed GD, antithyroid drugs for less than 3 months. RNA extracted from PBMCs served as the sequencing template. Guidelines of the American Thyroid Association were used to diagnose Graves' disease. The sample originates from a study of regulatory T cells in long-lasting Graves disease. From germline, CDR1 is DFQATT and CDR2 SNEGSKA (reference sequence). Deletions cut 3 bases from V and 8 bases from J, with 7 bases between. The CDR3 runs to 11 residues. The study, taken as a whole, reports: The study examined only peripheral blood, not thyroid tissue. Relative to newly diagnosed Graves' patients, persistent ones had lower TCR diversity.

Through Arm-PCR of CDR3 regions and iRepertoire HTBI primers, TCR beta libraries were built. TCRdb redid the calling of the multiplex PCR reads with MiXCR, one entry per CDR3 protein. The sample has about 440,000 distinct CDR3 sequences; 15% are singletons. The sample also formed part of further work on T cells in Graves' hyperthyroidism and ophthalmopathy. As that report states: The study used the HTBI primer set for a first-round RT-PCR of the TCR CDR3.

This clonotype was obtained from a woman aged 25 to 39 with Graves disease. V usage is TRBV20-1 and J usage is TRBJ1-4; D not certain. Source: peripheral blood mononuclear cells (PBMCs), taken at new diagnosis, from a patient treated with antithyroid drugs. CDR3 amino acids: CSASRAEKLFF. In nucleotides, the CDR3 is TGCAGTGCTAGCCGGGCGGAAAAACTGTTTTTT.